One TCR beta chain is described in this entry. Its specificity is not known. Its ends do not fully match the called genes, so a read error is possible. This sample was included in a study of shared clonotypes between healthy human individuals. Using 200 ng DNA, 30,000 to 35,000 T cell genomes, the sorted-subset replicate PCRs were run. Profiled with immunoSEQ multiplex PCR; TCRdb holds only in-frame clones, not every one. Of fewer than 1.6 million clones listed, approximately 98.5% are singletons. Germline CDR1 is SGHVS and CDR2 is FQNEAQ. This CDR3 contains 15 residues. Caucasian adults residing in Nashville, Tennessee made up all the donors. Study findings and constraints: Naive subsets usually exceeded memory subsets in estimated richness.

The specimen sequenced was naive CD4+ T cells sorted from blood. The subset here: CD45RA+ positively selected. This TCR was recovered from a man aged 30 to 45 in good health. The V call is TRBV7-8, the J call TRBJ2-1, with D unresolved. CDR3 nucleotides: TGTGCCAGCACCTTAACCGACCGAATTGGTGATGAGCAGTTCTTC. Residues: CASTLTDRIGDEQFF.